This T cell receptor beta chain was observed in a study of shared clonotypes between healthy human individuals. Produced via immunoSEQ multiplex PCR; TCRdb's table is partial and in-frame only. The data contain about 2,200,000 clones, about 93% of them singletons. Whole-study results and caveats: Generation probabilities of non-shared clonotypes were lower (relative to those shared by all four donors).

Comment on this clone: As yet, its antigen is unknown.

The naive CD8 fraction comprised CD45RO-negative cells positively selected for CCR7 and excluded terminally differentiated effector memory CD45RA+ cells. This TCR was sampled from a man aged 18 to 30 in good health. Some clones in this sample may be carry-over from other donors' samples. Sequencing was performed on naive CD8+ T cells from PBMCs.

The DNA of the CDR3 is TGTGCCAGCAGACAAATAAGCGGTTGGGGTCTTGAGCAGTTCTTC. Translated, it gives CASRQISGWGLEQFF. The chain employs TRBV6-1 and TRBJ2-1, with D perhaps TRBD2 (5 bases). The CDR3 runs 15 residues. The germline V and J ends were trimmed by 6 bases and 9 bases, with 21 bases remaining between them. CDR1 MNHNS and CDR2 SASEGT come from the germline V gene.